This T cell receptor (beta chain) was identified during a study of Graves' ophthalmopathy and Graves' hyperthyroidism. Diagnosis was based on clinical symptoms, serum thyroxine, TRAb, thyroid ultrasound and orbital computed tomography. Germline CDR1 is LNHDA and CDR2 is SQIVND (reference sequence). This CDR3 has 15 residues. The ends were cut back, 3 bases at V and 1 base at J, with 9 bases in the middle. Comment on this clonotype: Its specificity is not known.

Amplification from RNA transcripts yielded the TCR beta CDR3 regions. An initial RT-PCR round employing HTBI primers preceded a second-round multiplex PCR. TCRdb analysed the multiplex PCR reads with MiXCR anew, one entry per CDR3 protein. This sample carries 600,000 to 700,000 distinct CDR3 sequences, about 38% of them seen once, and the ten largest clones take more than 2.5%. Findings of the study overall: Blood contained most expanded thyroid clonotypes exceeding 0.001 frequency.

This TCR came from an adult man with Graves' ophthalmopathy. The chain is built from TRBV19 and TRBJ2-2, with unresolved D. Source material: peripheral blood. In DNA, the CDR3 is TGTGCCAGTAGTATTAGGTACCAGAACACCGGGGAGCTGTTTTTT. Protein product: CASSIRYQNTGELFF.